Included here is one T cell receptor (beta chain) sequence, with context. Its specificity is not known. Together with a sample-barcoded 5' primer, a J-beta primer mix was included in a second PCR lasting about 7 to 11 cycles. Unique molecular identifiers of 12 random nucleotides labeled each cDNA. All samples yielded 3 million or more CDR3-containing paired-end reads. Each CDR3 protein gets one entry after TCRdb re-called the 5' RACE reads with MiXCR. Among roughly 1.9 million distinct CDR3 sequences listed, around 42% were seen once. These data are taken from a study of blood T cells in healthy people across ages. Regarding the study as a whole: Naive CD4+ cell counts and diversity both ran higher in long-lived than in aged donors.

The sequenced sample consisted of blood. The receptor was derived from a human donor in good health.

CDR3 bases: TGTGCCAGCAAGGGGTGGGGGGCTTTGGAGATGAACACTGAAGCTTTCTTT. This sequence encodes CASKGWGALEMNTEAFF. V and J are TRBV28 and TRBJ1-1; D might be TRBD1 (6 bases). The CDR3 covers 17 residues. Germline V gives CDR1 MDHEN, CDR2 SYDVKM. The V end was cut by 7 bases, the J end by 0 bases, with 21 bases between.